This TCR beta chain was sequenced in a study of blood T cell repertoires in COVID-19. Across the study: Samples representing acute and convalescent COVID-19 were sourced from the United States, Italy and Spain.

The germline gives CDR1 MGHDK, CDR2 SYGVNS. V was cut by 3 bases and J by 8 bases, with 16 bases left in between. This CDR3 region has 15 residues. TCRdb keeps only in-frame clones here, not all; method: immunoSEQ multiplex PCR. The table lists 200,000 to 250,000 clones, approximately 86% of them singletons. Only one count was recorded for this clone. The gene calls are TRBV25-1 and TRBJ1-4; D remains ambiguous. The source material was PBMCs or T cells enriched from blood (not recorded which). This clonotype was obtained from a woman aged 45 to 65 with acute COVID-19. The chain's CDR3 is CASSDGGEMEEKLFF. CDR3 sequence (DNA): TGTGCCAGCAGTGACGGCGGCGAAATGGAAGAAAAACTGTTTTTT.